This is a list of T cell receptor beta chains from one sample in a study of response to subunit inactivated influenza vaccine. TCRdb redid the calling of the RT-PCR reads with MiXCR, one entry per CDR3 protein. Of about 190,000 distinct CDR3 sequences in the sample, 14% were seen once. Specimen: CD8+ T cells sorted from PBMCs, collected less than 6 days after vaccination. Receptors originate from a man over 45 who received an inactivated influenza vaccine. Each CDR3 is given with its conserved first and last residue. The D gene is left open where the match is weak. Only some rows state a clone size, as once, few, many or a class for expanded clones.

CASSFTGGEYEQYF | TGTGCCAGCAGTTTTACCGGGGGAGAGTACGAGCAGTACTTC | TRBJ2-7 | NA | 14 | few | TRBV12-3/TRBV12-4
CATTTGTSISGANVLTF | TGTGCCACCACCACCGGGACTAGCATCTCTGGGGCCAACGTCCTGACTTTC | TRBJ2-6 | TRBD2 | 17 | few | TRBV15
CASSPGTAYGYGYTF | TGTGCCAGCAGCCCGGGGACAGCCTACGGCTATGGCTACACCTTC | TRBJ1-2 | TRBD1 | 15 | NA | TRBV5-6
CASSLHSGADYEQYF | TGTGCCAGCAGCCTCCACTCCGGGGCGGACTACGAGCAGTACTTC | TRBJ2-7 | NA | 15 | many | TRBV7-2
CSVEDHSVGLAGYEQYF | TGCAGCGTTGAAGATCACTCCGTGGGACTAGCAGGGTACGAGCAGTACTTC | TRBJ2-7 | TRBD2 | 17 | few | TRBV29-1
CASSLDGAAGANVLTF | TGTGCCAGCAGCTTAGATGGGGCAGCTGGGGCCAACGTCCTGACTTTC | TRBJ2-6 | NA | 16 | NA | TRBV11-2
CASSLGQGGFYEQYF | TGTGCCAGCAGCTTAGGTCAGGGTGGATTCTACGAGCAGTACTTC | TRBJ2-7 | NA | 15 | NA | TRBV13
CASSQDPGGYNEQFF | TGCGCCAGCAGCCAGGACCCAGGAGGCTACAATGAGCAGTTCTTC | TRBJ2-1 | NA | 15 | NA | TRBV4-1
CAISPGTGRNEQFF | TGTGCCATCAGCCCCGGGACAGGTAGAAATGAGCAGTTCTTC | TRBJ2-1 | TRBD1 | 14 | NA | TRBV10-3
CASEPSGNTDTQYF | TGTGCCAGCGAACCCAGCGGGAACACAGATACGCAGTATTTT | TRBJ2-3 | TRBD2 | 14 | few | TRBV27
CASSLQGQGASTEAFF | TGTGCCAGCAGTTTACAGGGGCAGGGGGCGAGCACTGAAGCTTTCTTT | TRBJ1-1 | TRBD1 | 16 | NA | TRBV12-3/TRBV12-4
CASRIAGEGHEQFF | TGTGCCAGCAGGATAGCGGGAGAAGGGCATGAGCAGTTCTTC | TRBJ2-1 | TRBD2 | 14 | medium-sized | TRBV6-2/TRBV6-3
CASSPPGQGARGKNIQYF | TGTGCCAGCAGCCCACCGGGACAGGGGGCGCGGGGCAAAAACATTCAGTACTTC | TRBJ2-4 | TRBD1 | 18 | NA | TRBV4-2
CASSHPLGLPPDTQYF | TGTGCCAGCAGCCATCCTCTGGGACTGCCCCCAGATACGCAGTATTTT | TRBJ2-3 | NA | 16 | NA | TRBV11-2
CASSLSTPSYEQYF | TGTGCCAGCAGCTTATCGACACCCTCCTACGAGCAGTACTTC | TRBJ2-7 | NA | 14 | few | TRBV7-9
CASRHGTGGYEQYF | TGTGCCAGCAGACACGGGACAGGGGGCTACGAGCAGTACTTC | TRBJ2-7 | TRBD1 | 14 | few | TRBV6-2/TRBV6-3
CASSLYGGEAFF | TGTGCCAGCAGTTTATACGGGGGGGAAGCTTTCTTT | TRBJ1-1 | NA | 12 | NA | TRBV27
CASSLTAGETEAFF | TGCGCCAGCAGCCTTACCGCTGGGGAGACTGAAGCTTTCTTT | TRBJ1-1 | NA | 14 | few | TRBV4-1
CASSLAAREETQYF | TGTGCCAGCAGTTTAGCGGCTAGGGAGGAGACCCAGTACTTC | TRBJ2-5 | NA | 14 | few | TRBV27
CASSGTGTGELFF | TGTGCCAGCAGTGGGACAGGCACCGGGGAGCTGTTTTTT | TRBJ2-2 | TRBD1 | 13 | many | TRBV12-3/TRBV12-4
CASSRTSGSDEQYF | TGTGCCAGCAGCCGGACTAGCGGGAGCGACGAGCAGTACTTC | TRBJ2-7 | TRBD2 | 14 | NA | TRBV9
CASSESRDQETQYF | TGTGCCAGCAGTGAATCCAGGGACCAAGAGACCCAGTACTTC | TRBJ2-5 | NA | 14 | once | TRBV25-1
CASSFPIAGGPLDNEQFF | TGTGCCAGCAGCTTCCCAATAGCGGGAGGCCCTCTGGACAATGAGCAGTTCTTC | TRBJ2-1 | TRBD2 | 18 | few | TRBV11-2
CASSPSPDTQYF | TGTGCCAGCAGCCCTTCCCCAGATACGCAGTATTTT | TRBJ2-3 | NA | 12 | few | TRBV7-9
CASSYLWQINTGELFF | TGTGCCAGCAGTTACCTTTGGCAGATTAACACCGGGGAGCTGTTTTTT | TRBJ2-2 | NA | 16 | few | TRBV6-5
CSASNYEQYF | TGCAGTGCTAGTAATTACGAGCAGTACTTC | TRBJ2-7 | NA | 10 | few | TRBV20-1
CATSDFGLAGIDTQYF | TGTGCCACCAGTGATTTTGGGCTAGCGGGGATAGATACGCAGTATTTT | TRBJ2-3 | TRBD2 | 16 | few | TRBV24-1
CASSWTVQPSTDTQYF | TGTGCCAGCAGCTGGACAGTCCAGCCTAGCACAGATACGCAGTATTTT | TRBJ2-3 | NA | 16 | few | TRBV5-6
CSAETRATGSDEQYF | TGCAGTGCCGAAACCCGGGCCACAGGATCGGACGAGCAGTACTTC | TRBJ2-7 | NA | 15 | few | TRBV20-1
CSVEGSLAGSYNEQFF | TGCAGCGTTGAAGGAAGCCTAGCGGGGTCCTACAATGAGCAGTTCTTC | TRBJ2-1 | TRBD2 | 16 | few | TRBV29-1
CASSLWPGLGNEQFF | TGTGCCAGCAGCTTGTGGCCGGGGTTGGGGAATGAGCAGTTCTTC | TRBJ2-1 | NA | 15 | few | TRBV7-2
CASSLGTGHSYEQYF | TGCGCCAGCAGCCTTGGGACAGGTCACTCCTACGAGCAGTACTTC | TRBJ2-7 | TRBD1 | 15 | NA | TRBV5-1
CASSLVVLETQYF | TGTGCCAGCAGCTTAGTCGTACTAGAGACCCAGTACTTC | TRBJ2-5 | NA | 13 | NA | TRBV11-2
CASSLGQGSLYEQYF | TGTGCCAGCAGTCTGGGCCAGGGCAGTCTATACGAGCAGTACTTC | TRBJ2-7 | NA | 15 | few | TRBV28
CASSYSLLAGGKKETQYF | TGTGCCAGCAGTTACTCCTTACTAGCGGGGGGGAAGAAAGAGACCCAGTACTTC | TRBJ2-5 | TRBD2 | 18 | few | TRBV6-5
CASSPPFLQRVQPQHF | TGTGCCAGCAGCCCTCCCTTCCTCCAGAGGGTCCAGCCCCAGCATTTT | TRBJ1-5 | NA | 16 | NA | TRBV28
CASSQGWGGHEQFF | TGTGCCAGCAGCCAGGGCTGGGGGGGTCATGAGCAGTTCTTC | TRBJ2-1 | TRBD2 | 14 | few | TRBV12-3/TRBV12-4
CASGLGRGTYNEQFF | TGTGCTAGTGGTTTGGGCCGGGGGACCTACAATGAGCAGTTCTTC | TRBJ2-1 | NA | 15 | few | TRBV12-5
CASSDFRDSPNTDTQYF | TGTGCCAGCAGTGACTTCCGGGACTCCCCCAACACAGATACGCAGTATTTT | TRBJ2-3 | NA | 17 | many | TRBV12-3/TRBV12-4
CATKRTSGSQETQYF | TGTGCCACCAAAAGGACTAGCGGGTCCCAAGAGACCCAGTACTTC | TRBJ2-5 | TRBD2 | 15 | NA | TRBV10-3
CASSQFNTANSGNTIYF | TGCGCCAGCAGCCAATTCAATACAGCTAACTCTGGAAACACCATATATTTT | TRBJ1-3 | NA | 17 | few | TRBV4-1
CASSVGSGVLYEQYF | TGTGCCAGCAGCGTAGGTAGCGGGGTTCTCTACGAGCAGTACTTC | TRBJ2-7 | TRBD2 | 15 | NA | TRBV9
CASTTTPYEQYF | TGTGCCAGCACAACGACCCCCTACGAGCAGTACTTC | TRBJ2-7 | NA | 12 | NA | TRBV7-9
CASSPRAGGYNEQFF | TGTGCCAGCAGCCCAAGAGCGGGGGGGTACAATGAGCAGTTCTTC | TRBJ2-1 | TRBD2 | 15 | few | TRBV7-8
CASSYGDGQPQHF | TGTGCCAGCAGCTACGGCGATGGTCAGCCCCAGCATTTT | TRBJ1-5 | NA | 13 | few | TRBV7-9
CATSDWTSGVQETQYF | TGTGCCACCAGTGACTGGACTAGCGGGGTTCAAGAGACCCAGTACTTC | TRBJ2-5 | TRBD2 | 16 | few | TRBV24-1
CASSDVREPYEQYF | TGTGCCAGCAGTGACGTCAGGGAGCCCTACGAGCAGTACTTC | TRBJ2-7 | NA | 14 | NA | TRBV2
CATGTQLLGELFF | TGTGCCACCGGGACCCAGCTTCTCGGGGAGCTGTTTTTT | TRBJ2-2 | NA | 13 | few | TRBV28